This T cell receptor (beta chain) was captured in a study of CD8+CD57+ T cells in acquired aplastic anemia. About the study: On average, sorted CD4+ and CD8+ cells gave about 3.1 ug of DNA.

Germline V lookup: CDR1 SGDLS, CDR2 YYNGEE. The V gene lost 4 bases and the J gene lost 3 bases, with 17 bases spanning the gap. This CDR3 has 15 residues. Only patients with CD8+CD57+ cell expansion on flow cytometry were chosen for sequencing. At the time of blood sampling, patients had not yet received any therapy. This clonotype was recorded once. Researchers used genomic DNA as the template to profile TCR beta VDJ and CDR3. One entry per CDR3 protein, called by TCRdb with MiXCR from the reads. The profile shows about 150,000 distinct CDR3 sequences, 40% to 60% of them singletons. The rearrangement joins TRBV9 to TRBJ2-7, with D unresolved. Specimen: sorted CD4+, CD8+, or CD8+CD57+ T cells (not recorded which) from PBMCs. The clonotype was recovered from a human donor with aplastic anemia. CDR3 sequence: CASSKPVSGDYEQYF. In DNA form, the CDR3 reads TGTGCCAGCAGCAAACCGGTGTCCGGTGACTACGAGCAGTACTTC.